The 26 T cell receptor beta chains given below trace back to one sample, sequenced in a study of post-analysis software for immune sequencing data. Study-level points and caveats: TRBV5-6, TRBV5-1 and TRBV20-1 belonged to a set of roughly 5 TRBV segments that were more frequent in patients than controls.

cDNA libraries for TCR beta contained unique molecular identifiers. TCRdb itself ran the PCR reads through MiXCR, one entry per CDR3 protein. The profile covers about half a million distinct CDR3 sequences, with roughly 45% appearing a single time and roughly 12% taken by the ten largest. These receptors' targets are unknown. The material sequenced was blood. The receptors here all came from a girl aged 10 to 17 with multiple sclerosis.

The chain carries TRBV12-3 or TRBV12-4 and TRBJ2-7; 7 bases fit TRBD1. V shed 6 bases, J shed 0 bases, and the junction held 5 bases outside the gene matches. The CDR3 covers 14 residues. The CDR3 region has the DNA TGTGCCAGCAGACCGACAGGGAACTCCTACGAGCAGTACTTC. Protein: CASRPTGNSYEQYF.

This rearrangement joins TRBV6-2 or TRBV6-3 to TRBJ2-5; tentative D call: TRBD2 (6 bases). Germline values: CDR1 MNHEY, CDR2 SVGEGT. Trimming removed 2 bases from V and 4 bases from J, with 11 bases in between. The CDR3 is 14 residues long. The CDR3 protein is CASSYRGDPETQYF. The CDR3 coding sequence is TGTGCCAGCAGTTACCGCGGGGACCCAGAGACCCAGTACTTC.

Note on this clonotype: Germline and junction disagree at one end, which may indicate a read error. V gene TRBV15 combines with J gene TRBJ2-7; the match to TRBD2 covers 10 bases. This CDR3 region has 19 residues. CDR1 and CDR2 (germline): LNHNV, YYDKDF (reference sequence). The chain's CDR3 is CATSSPPGTSARAPYEQYF. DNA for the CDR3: TGCGCCACCAGCAGCCCGCCGGGGACTAGCGCCAGAGCTCCCTACGAGCAGTACTTC.

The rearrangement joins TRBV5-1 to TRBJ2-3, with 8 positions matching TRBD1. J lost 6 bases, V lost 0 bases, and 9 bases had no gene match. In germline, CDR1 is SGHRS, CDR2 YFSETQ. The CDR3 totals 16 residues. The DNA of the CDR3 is TGCGCCAGCAGCTTGGCCATCACAGGGGGGACGGATACGCAGTATTTT. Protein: CASSLAITGGTDTQYF.

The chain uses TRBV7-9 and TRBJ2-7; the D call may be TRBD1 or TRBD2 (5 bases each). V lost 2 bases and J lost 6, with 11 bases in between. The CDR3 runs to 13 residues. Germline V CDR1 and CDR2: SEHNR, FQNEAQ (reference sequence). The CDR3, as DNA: TGTGCCAGCAGCTTAAAGGGACCTCGCGAGCAGTACTTC. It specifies CASSLKGPREQYF.

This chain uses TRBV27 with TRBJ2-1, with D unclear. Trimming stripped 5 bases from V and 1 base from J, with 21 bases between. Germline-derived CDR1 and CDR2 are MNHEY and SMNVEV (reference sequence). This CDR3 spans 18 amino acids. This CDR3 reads CASSQLTDGAASYNEQFF. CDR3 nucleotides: TGTGCCAGCAGTCAGTTGACGGACGGCGCCGCATCCTACAATGAGCAGTTCTTC.

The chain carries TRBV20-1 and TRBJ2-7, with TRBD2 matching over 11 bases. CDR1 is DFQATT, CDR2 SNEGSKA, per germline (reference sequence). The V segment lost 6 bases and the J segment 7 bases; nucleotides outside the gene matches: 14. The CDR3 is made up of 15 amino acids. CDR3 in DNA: TGCAGTGCCGGCCCGACTAGCGGGGCCACTGGGGAGCAGTACTTC. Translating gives CSAGPTSGATGEQYF.

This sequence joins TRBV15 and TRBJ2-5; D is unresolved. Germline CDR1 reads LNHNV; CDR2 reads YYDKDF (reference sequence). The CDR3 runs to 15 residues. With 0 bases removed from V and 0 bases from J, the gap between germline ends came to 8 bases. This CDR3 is CATSRDLSYQETQYF. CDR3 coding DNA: TGTGCCACCAGCAGAGATTTGAGTTACCAAGAGACCCAGTACTTC.

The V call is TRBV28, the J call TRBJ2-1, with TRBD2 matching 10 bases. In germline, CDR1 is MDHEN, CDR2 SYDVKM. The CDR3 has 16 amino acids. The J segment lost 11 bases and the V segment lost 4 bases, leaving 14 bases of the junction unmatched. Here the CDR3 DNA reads TGTGCCAGCAGTTCCCCGCGAGCGGGAGGGTCTCATAAGCAGTTCTTC. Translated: CASSSPRAGGSHKQFF.

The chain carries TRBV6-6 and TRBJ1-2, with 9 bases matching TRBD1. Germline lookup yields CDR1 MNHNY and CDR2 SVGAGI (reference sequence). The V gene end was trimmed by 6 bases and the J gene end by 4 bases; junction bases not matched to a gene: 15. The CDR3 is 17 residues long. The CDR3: CASRARTGETGRYGYTF. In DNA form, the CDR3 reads TGTGCCAGCAGGGCCCGGACAGGGGAAACGGGACGCTATGGCTACACCTTC.

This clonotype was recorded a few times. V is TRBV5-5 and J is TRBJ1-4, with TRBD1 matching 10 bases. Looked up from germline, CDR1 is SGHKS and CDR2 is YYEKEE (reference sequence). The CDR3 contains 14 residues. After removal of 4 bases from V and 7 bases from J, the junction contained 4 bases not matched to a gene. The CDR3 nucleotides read TGTGCCAGCAGCATAGGACAGGGGGGTGAAAAACTGTTTTTT. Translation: CASSIGQGGEKLFF.

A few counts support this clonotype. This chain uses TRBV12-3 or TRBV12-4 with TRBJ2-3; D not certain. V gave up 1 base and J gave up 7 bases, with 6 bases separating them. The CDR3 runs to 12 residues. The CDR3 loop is CASSLEGNTQYF. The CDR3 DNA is TGTGCCAGCAGTTTAGAGGGAAATACGCAGTATTTT.

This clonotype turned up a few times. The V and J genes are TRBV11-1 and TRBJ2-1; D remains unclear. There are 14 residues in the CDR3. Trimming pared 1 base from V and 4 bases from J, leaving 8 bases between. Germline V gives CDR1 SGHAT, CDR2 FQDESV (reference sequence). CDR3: CASSLESNYNEQFF. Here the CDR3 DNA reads TGTGCCAGCAGCTTAGAATCCAATTACAATGAGCAGTTCTTC.

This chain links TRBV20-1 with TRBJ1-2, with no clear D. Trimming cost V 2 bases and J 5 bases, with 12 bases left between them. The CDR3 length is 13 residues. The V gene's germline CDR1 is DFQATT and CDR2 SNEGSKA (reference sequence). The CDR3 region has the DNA TGCAGTGCTAGATTGGCCCGGGAATATGGCTACACCTTC. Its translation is CSARLAREYGYTF.

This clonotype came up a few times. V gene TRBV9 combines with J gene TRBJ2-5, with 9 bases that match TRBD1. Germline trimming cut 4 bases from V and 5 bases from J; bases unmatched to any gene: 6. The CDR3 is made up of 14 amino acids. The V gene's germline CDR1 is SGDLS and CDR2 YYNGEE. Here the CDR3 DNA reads TGTGCCAGCAGCTGGACAGGGGTCGGGGAGACCCAGTACTTC. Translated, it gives CASSWTGVGETQYF. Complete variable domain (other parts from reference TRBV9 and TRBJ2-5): DSGVTQTPKHLITATGQRVTLRCSPRSGDLSVYWYQQSLDQGLQFLIQYYNGEERAKGNILERFSAQQFPDLHSELNLSSLELGDSALYFCASSWTGVGETQYFGPGTRLLVL.

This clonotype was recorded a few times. CDR3 sequence: CSVEVPSGKLDTQYF. CDR3 in DNA: TGCAGCGTTGAAGTGCCTAGCGGGAAGCTTGATACGCAGTATTTT. The chain employs TRBV29-1 and TRBJ2-3, with 9 bases matching TRBD2. The CDR3 totals 15 residues. Trimming cost V 1 base and J 6 bases; bases outside gene matches: 8. Germline loops: CDR1 SQVTM, CDR2 ANQGSEA.

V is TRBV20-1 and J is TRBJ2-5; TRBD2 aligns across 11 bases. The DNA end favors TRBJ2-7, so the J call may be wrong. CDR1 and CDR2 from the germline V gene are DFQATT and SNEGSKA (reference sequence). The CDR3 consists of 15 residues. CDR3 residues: CSAFAATSGDYEQYF. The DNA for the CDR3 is TGCAGTGCTTTCGCCGCGACTAGCGGGGACTACGAGCAGTACTTC.

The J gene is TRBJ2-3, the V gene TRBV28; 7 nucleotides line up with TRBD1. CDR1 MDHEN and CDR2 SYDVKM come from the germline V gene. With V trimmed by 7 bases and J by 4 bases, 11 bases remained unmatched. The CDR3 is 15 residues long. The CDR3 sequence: CASKARQGRADTQYF. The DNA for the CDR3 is TGTGCCAGCAAAGCCAGACAGGGAAGGGCAGATACGCAGTATTTT.

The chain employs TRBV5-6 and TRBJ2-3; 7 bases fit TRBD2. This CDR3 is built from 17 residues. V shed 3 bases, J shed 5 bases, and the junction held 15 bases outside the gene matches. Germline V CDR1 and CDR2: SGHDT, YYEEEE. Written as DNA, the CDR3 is TGTGCCAGCAGCTCCCGATTCCCGGCGGGAGCGAAAGATACGCAGTATTTT. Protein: CASSSRFPAGAKDTQYF. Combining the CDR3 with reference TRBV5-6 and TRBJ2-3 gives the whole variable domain DAGVTQSPTHLIKTRGQQVTLRCSPKSGHDTVSWYQQALGQGPQFIFQYYEEEERQRGNFPDRFSGHQFPNYSSELNVNALLLGDSALYLCASSSRFPAGAKDTQYFGPGTRLTVL.

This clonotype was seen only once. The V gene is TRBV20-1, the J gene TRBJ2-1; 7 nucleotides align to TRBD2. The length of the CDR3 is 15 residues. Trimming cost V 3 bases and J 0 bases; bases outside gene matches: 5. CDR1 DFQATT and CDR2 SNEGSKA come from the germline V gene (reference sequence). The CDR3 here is CSASNLAVSYNEQFF. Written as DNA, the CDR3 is TGCAGTGCTAGTAACCTAGCGGTCTCCTACAATGAGCAGTTCTTC.

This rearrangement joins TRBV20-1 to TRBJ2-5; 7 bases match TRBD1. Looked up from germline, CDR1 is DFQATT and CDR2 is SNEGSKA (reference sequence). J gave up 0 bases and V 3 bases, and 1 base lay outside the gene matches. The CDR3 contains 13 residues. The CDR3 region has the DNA TGCAGTGCTAGCGGACAGGACCAAGAGACCCAGTACTTC. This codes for CSASGQDQETQYF.

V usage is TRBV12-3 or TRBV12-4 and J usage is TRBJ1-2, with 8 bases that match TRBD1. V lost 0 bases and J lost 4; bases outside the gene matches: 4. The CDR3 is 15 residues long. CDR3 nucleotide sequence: TGTGCCAGCAGTTTAGCCAGGGGGCGAATCTATGGCTACACCTTC. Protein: CASSLARGRIYGYTF.

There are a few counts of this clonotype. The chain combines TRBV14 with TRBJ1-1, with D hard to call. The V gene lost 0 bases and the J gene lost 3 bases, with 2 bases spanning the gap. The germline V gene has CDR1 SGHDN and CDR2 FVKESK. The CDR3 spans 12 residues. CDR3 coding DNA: TGTGCCAGCAGCCAAGAGTACACTGAAGCTTTCTTT. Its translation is CASSQEYTEAFF.

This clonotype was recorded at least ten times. The DNA of the CDR3 is TGCAGTGCTAGGACTAGCGGGAGAGAGGTTGAGCAGTTCTTC. It yields the protein CSARTSGREVEQFF. The chain employs TRBV20-1 and TRBJ2-1; TRBD2 matches at 12 bases. Trimming cost V 3 bases and J 9 bases; bases outside gene matches: 6. This CDR3 has 14 amino acids. Germline CDR1 reads DFQATT; CDR2 reads SNEGSKA (reference sequence).

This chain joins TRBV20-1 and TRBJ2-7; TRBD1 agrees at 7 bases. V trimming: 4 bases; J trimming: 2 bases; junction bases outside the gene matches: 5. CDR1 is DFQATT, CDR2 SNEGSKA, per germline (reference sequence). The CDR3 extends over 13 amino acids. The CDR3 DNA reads TGCAGTGCTAAAGGGGGCAGAACCTACGAGCAGTACTTC. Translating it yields CSAKGGRTYEQYF.

In nucleotides, the CDR3 is TGCAGTGCTAGAGATGCCCAGGGCGAGCAGTACTTC. Translation: CSARDAQGEQYF. The chain employs TRBV20-1 and TRBJ2-7; weak D call: TRBD1 (5 bases). Trimming pared 0 bases from V and 6 bases from J, leaving 9 bases between. The CDR3 is made up of 12 amino acids. Germline V gene data show CDR1 as DFQATT and CDR2 as SNEGSKA (reference sequence).